This T cell receptor (beta chain) is drawn from a study of shared clonotypes between healthy human individuals. Study outcomes and limitations: An effect of sequencing depth on clonotype sharing among donors was expected. Shared clonotypes across all four donors exceeded non-shared ones in generation probability. At large depth, rarefaction still showed sorted-subset sequencing to be incomplete.

The assay was immunoSEQ multiplex PCR, and TCRdb's table has in-frame clones only and misses some. Of over a million clones in the sample, 70% to 80% were seen once. The donors were all Caucasian adults (living in Nashville, Tennessee). With regard to this clone: Its target is unknown.

CDR3 size: 13 residues. The germline gives CDR1 SGHTA, CDR2 FQGTGA. V lost 5 bases, J lost 1 base, and 8 bases lay in between. This chain uses TRBV7-3 with TRBJ1-1; D is unresolved. This clonotype was obtained from a man aged 18 to 30 in good health. Some clones in this sample may be carry-over from other donors' samples. The material sequenced was memory CD4+ T cells from PBMCs. This sample's subset: CD45RA-negative fraction. CDR3 sequence (DNA): TGTGCCAGCAGCGCAGCGGGGAACACTGAAGCTTTCTTT. Protein product: CASSAAGNTEAFF.